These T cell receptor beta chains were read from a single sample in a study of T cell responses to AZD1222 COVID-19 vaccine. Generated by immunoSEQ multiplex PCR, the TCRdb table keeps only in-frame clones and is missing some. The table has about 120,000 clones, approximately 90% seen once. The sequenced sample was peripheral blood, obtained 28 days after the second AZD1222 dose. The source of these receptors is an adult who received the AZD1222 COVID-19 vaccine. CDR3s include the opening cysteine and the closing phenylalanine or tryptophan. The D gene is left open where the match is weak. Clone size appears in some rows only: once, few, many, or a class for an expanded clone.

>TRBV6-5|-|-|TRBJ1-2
TGTGCCAGCAGTTATGGTGGAAACTATGGCTACACCTTC
CASSYGGNYGYTF
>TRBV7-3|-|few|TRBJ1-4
TGTGCCAGCAGCTTAACGATTGGGGGGCCCCCTGAAAAACTGTTTTTT
CASSLTIGGPPEKLFF
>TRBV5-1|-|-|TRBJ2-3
TGCGCCAGCAGGAGTCGGACGGGCAGCACAGATACGCAGTATTTT
CASRSRTGSTDTQYF
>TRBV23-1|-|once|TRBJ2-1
TGCGCCAGCACCGCCTCCGTAGCGGAAGAATGTCCATACAATGAGCAGTTCTTC
CASTASVAEECPYNEQFF
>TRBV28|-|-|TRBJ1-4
TGTGCCAGCAGGGGCAGCTCGGACAGATCTACACCGTTT
CASRGSSDRSTPF
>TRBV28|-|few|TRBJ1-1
TGTGCCAGCAGAAGCATTGGGTTACAGAACACTGAAGCTTTCTTT
CASRSIGLQNTEAFF
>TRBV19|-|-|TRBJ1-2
TGTGCCAGTAGTAAAACAGGGATTTTAGGCTACACCTTC
CASSKTGILGYTF
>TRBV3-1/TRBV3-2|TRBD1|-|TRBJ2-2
TGTGCCAGCAGCGGGGACAGGGTAACCGGGGAGCTGTTTTTT
CASSGDRVTGELFF
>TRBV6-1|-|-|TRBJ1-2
TGTGCCAGCAGTGAAGTCAATCTCTATGGCTACACCTTC
CASSEVNLYGYTF
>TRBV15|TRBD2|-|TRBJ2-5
TGTGCCACCAGACCGGGGGGACTAGCGGGGTACCAAGAGACCCAGTACTTC
CATRPGGLAGYQETQYF
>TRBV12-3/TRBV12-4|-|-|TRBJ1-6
TGTGCCAGCAGCATGAACGGGGGTTCACCCCTCCACTTT
CASSMNGGSPLHF
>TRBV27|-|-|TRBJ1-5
TGTGCCAGCAGTTTCATCCGGGATATAGGCAATCAGCCCCAGCATTTT
CASSFIRDIGNQPQHF
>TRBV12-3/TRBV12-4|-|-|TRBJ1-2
TGTGCCAGCAGTCGTGACATGCGCGGCTACACCTTC
CASSRDMRGYTF
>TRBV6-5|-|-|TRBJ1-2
TGTGCCAGCAGAGGCCTTAGGGCTGGCTACACCTTC
CASRGLRAGYTF
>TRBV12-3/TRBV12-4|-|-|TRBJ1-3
TGTGCCACCTCAGGGTTTGGAAACACCATATATTTT
CATSGFGNTIYF
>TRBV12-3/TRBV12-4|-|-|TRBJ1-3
TGTGCCAGCAGTTCCGCGGCCGGAAACACCATATATTTT
CASSSAAGNTIYF
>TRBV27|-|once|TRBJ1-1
TGTGCCAGCAGTTTTCGGCCAGGGAGGAACACTGAAGCTTTCTTT
CASSFRPGRNTEAFF
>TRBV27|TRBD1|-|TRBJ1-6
TGTGCCAGCAGCCGGGACAGGGGAGCATCCCTCCACTTT
CASSRDRGASLHF
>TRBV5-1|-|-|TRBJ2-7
TGCGCCAGCCGGTTGACTAGTTTCTACGAGCAGTACTTC
CASRLTSFYEQYF
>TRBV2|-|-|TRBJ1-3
TGTGCCAGCCAGGCCTCTGGAAACACCATATATTTT
CASQASGNTIYF
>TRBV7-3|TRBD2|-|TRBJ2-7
TGTGCCAGCAGCTTAAGTAGCGGGGGGCTAACCTCCTACGAGCAGTACTTC
CASSLSSGGLTSYEQYF
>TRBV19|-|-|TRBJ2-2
TGTGCCAGTAGTACCACACCGAACACCGGGGAGCTGTTTTTT
CASSTTPNTGELFF
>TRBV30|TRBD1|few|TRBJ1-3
TGTGCCTGGAGGGAGGGAACAGGGGCAACTGGAAACACCATATATTTT
CAWREGTGATGNTIYF
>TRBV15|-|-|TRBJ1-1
TGTGCCACCAGCAGAGAGAAGGGAATAGGGCTGAACACTGAAGCTTTCTTT
CATSREKGIGLNTEAFF
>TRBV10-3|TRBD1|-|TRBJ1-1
TGTGCCATCAAAGGGGGCGCGGGGGACACTGAAGCTTTCTTT
CAIKGGAGDTEAFF
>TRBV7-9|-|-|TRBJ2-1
TGTGCCAGCACGACAGGTAGCTCCTACAATGAGCAGTTCTTC
CASTTGSSYNEQFF
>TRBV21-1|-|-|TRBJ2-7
TGTGCCAGCAGCAAAGGGGGCACTAGCGGGAGTAGGGAGCAGTACTTC
CASSKGGTSGSREQYF
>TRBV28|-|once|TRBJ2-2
TGTGCCAGCAGAAGGCACGGGGAGCTGTTTTTT
CASRRHGELFF
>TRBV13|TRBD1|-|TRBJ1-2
TGTGCCAGCAGCTCAACACAGGGGGCTCGGGGCTACACCTTC
CASSSTQGARGYTF
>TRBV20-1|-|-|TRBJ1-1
TGCAGTGCTAGTTACAGGGAAATTGGAGCTTTCTTT
CSASYREIGAFF
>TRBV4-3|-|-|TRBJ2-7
TGCGCCAGCAGCCAACTTTTACAGGGCTACGAGCAGTACTTC
CASSQLLQGYEQYF
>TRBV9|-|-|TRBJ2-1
TGTGCCAGCAGCGCAAGGACACGGACAGCTTACAATGAGCAGTTCTTC
CASSARTRTAYNEQFF
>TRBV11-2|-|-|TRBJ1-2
TGTGCCAGCAGCTTAGCCGACGGGGCTAACTATGGCTACACCTTC
CASSLADGANYGYTF
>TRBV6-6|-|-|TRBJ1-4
TGTGCCGCTAACCGGGACTCCAATAATGAAAAACTGTTTTTT
CAANRDSNNEKLFF
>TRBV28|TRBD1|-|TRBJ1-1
TGTGCCAGCAGCGACAGGGACGCCGCTTTCTTT
CASSDRDAAFF
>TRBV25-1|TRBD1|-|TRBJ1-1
TGTGCCACCCAAGTTACAGGGGCCATGAACACTGAAGCTTTCTTT
CATQVTGAMNTEAFF
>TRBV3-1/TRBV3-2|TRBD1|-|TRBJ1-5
TGTGCCAGCAGCCTCGGACAGGGTAATCATCAGCCCCAGCATTTT
CASSLGQGNHQPQHF
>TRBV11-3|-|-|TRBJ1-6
TGTGCCAGCAGCCGGACGGGTGGGAATTCACCCCTCCACTTT
CASSRTGGNSPLHF